Listed here are 3 T cell receptor beta chains from one sample, sequenced in a study of T cell repertoires in cytomegalovirus infection. TCRdb re-derived calls from the reads in MiXCR, one entry per CDR3 protein. The table has roughly 230,000 distinct CDR3 sequences, 22% seen once. Sequenced sample: CD8+ T cells from PBMCs. These receptors were collected from a human donor in good health (CMV status not recorded). Some clones in this sample may be carry-over from other donors' samples.

The chain couples TRBV12-3 or TRBV12-4 to TRBJ1-5, with 7 bases matching TRBD1. The CDR3 is 14 amino acids. Unmatched junction bases numbered 5, after V lost 4 bases and J lost 5 bases. The CDR3 nucleotides read TGTGCCAGCAGTTCCCGGGACAGTGATCAGCCCCAGCATTTT. This codes for CASSSRDSDQPQHF.

With regard to this clonotype: Mismatch with germline at one junction end may stem from a read error. This chain uses TRBV19 with TRBJ1-2; the D gene is possibly TRBD1 (6 bases). This CDR3 is built from 16 residues. CDR1 is LNHDA, CDR2 SQIVND, per germline (reference sequence). The CDR3 here is CPSSTLDPQGNYGYTF. In nucleotides, the CDR3 is TGTCCCAGTAGTACCTTAGACCCACAGGGTAACTATGGCTACACCTTC.

There are a few counts of this clonotype. The chain employs TRBV7-9 and TRBJ2-2; 10 nucleotides align to TRBD1. Germline-derived CDR1 and CDR2 are SEHNR and FQNEAQ (reference sequence). After removal of 3 bases from V and 3 bases from J, the junction contained 4 bases not matched to a gene. This CDR3 has 16 amino acids. The CDR3 loop reads CASSFSGTGDTGELFF. CDR3 coding DNA: TGTGCCAGCAGCTTCTCCGGGACAGGGGACACCGGGGAGCTGTTTTTT. The whole variable domain, filled in from reference TRBV7-9 and TRBJ2-2, reads DTGVSQNPRHKITKRGQNVTFRCDPISEHNRLYWYRQTLGQGPEFLTYFQNEAQLEKSRLLSDRFSAERPKGSFSTLEIQRTEQGDSAMYLCASSFSGTGDTGELFFGEGSRLTVL.